The 17 T cell receptor beta chains given below trace back to one sample, sequenced in a study of control samples from healthy donors and cancer patients (dated by TCRdb to the early 2020s). Library construction relied on the immunoSEQ multiplex PCR assay. Imported from immuneACCESS, the table was reduced by TCRdb to in-frame sequences with V and J called. These copies leave out some clones; in studies compared against another copy, an unresolved V gene accounts for under half, and the cause of the remainder is not known. A total of about 410,000 clones appear in this sample, approximately 90% of them only once. Of the sample, over 5.5% falls within the top ten clones. What was sequenced was PBMCs. The receptors originated from a man in his forties with head and neck cancer.

V is TRBV5-1 and J is TRBJ2-1, with TRBD1 identical over 7 bases. The CDR3 sequence is 22 residues long. From germline, CDR1 is SGHRS and CDR2 YFSETQ. V gave up 0 bases and J gave up 0 bases; unmatched junction bases: 21. CDR3 residues: CASSLVAGTASTQSPSYNEQFF. CDR3 sequence (DNA): TGCGCCAGCAGCTTGGTAGCCGGGACAGCGTCAACCCAGTCCCCCTCCTACAATGAGCAGTTCTTC. The full variable domain, rest sourced from reference TRBV5-1 and TRBJ2-1, is KAGVTQTPRYLIKTRGQQVTLSCSPISGHRSVSWYQQTPGQGLQFLFEYFSETQRNKGNFPGRFSGRQFSNSRSEMNVSTLELGDSALYLCASSLVAGTASTQSPSYNEQFFGPGTRLTVL.

This CDR3 reads CASSPSGPYNEQFF. DNA of the CDR3: TGTGCCAGCAGCCCTAGCGGCCCCTACAATGAGCAGTTCTTC. This rearrangement joins TRBV7-6 to TRBJ2-1, with TRBD2 identical over 7 bases. V was clipped by 5 bases and J by 2 bases; unmatched bases: 3. Germline values: CDR1 SGHVS, CDR2 FNYEAQ. The CDR3 length is 14 residues.

This clone appeared a few times. The rearrangement uses TRBV7-3 and TRBJ2-5; TRBD2 matches at 10 bases. Trimming took 3 bases from V and 5 from J; bases not matched to a gene: 6. This CDR3 is built from 15 residues. CDR1 is SGHTA, CDR2 FQGTGA, per germline. The CDR3 sequence is CASSFLAGAWETQYF. CDR3 sequence (DNA): TGTGCCAGCAGCTTCCTAGCGGGGGCCTGGGAGACCCAGTACTTC.

This chain uses TRBV19 with TRBJ2-4; possibly TRBD1 for D (5 bases). The CDR3 covers 13 residues. Between the trimmed V and J ends, which lost 8 bases and 6 bases, there was a span of 14 bases. The V gene's germline CDR1 is LNHDA and CDR2 SQIVND (reference sequence). The CDR3: CASHAPQGNIQYF. CDR3 in DNA: TGTGCCAGTCATGCCCCCCAGGGAAACATTCAGTACTTC.

V usage is TRBV9 and J usage is TRBJ2-7; the D is unclear. CDR1 is SGDLS and CDR2 is YYNGEE in the germline V gene. The CDR3 has 15 residues. Trimming removed 0 bases at V and 0 bases at J, with 10 bases between. As DNA, the CDR3 is TGTGCCAGCAGCGTAGAGGCTGATAGCTCCTACGAGCAGTACTTC. Translated, it gives CASSVEADSSYEQYF.

The V and J genes are TRBV28 and TRBJ2-7; the D call may be TRBD1 or TRBD2 (6 bases each). This CDR3 region has 12 residues. V was shortened by 8 bases and J by 3 bases, with 11 bases between the two germline ends. CDR1 is MDHEN and CDR2 is SYDVKM in the germline V gene. The DNA for the CDR3 is TGTGCCAGCTTGGGGGGCAGCTACGAGCAGTACTTC. Translation: CASLGGSYEQYF.

The V call is TRBV7-3, the J call TRBJ1-6; a weak D match, TRBD1 (5 bases). Germline lookup yields CDR1 SGHTA and CDR2 FQGTGA. The CDR3 sequence is 16 residues long. With 4 bases removed from V and 6 bases from J, the gap between germline ends came to 16 bases. The DNA for the CDR3 is TGTGCCAGCAGCTCCGGGGGGGAAGGAAGTAATTCACCCCTCCACTTT. Translating gives CASSSGGEGSNSPLHF.

In DNA, the CDR3 is TGTGCCAGCAGTTTAGGGGGGGAGTTGTACCAAGAGACCCAGTACTTC. Protein sequence: CASSLGGELYQETQYF. The V gene is TRBV28, the J gene TRBJ2-5; the match to TRBD2 covers 7 bases. The CDR3 has 16 amino acids. Germline CDR1 reads MDHEN; CDR2 reads SYDVKM. J lost 0 bases, V lost 2 bases, and 6 bases had no gene match. Variable domain in full (rest from reference TRBV28 and TRBJ2-5): DVKVTQSSRYLVKRTGEKVFLECVQDMDHENMFWYRQDPGLGLRLIYFSYDVKMKEKGDIPEGYSVSREKKERFSLILESASTNQTSMYLCASSLGGELYQETQYFGPGTRLLVL.

V and J are TRBV7-9 and TRBJ1-2; the D is unclear. This CDR3 comprises 14 residues. From germline, CDR1 is SEHNR and CDR2 FQNEAQ (reference sequence). The ends were cut back, 1 base at V and 0 bases at J, with 6 bases in the middle. CDR3 amino acids: CASSLGPANYGYTF. In nucleotides, the CDR3 is TGTGCCAGCAGCTTAGGCCCGGCTAACTATGGCTACACCTTC.

The V call is TRBV3-1 (or the pseudogene TRBV3-2), the J call TRBJ2-1, with D unresolved. Germline V gene data show CDR1 as LGHDT and CDR2 as YNNKEL (reference sequence). V lost 2 bases, J lost 2 bases, and 10 bases lay in between. This CDR3 comprises 15 residues. The CDR3 region has the DNA TGTGCCAGCAGCCAAATCGGGTCGCCCTACAATGAGCAGTTCTTC. Its translation is CASSQIGSPYNEQFF.

V and J are TRBV4-1 and TRBJ2-7; a weak D match, TRBD2 (6 bases). The CDR3 consists of 15 residues. Germline V gene sequence: CDR1 MGHRA, CDR2 YSYEKL. Deletions cut 0 bases from V and 1 base from J, with 10 bases between. CDR3 sequence: CASSQDFGTSYEQYF. In DNA form, the CDR3 reads TGCGCCAGCAGCCAAGACTTTGGGACTTCCTACGAGCAGTACTTC.

The rearrangement uses TRBV19 and TRBJ2-6; tentatively, D is TRBD1 (5 bases). The CDR3 length is 16 residues. Per germline, CDR1 LNHDA and CDR2 SQIVND (reference sequence). V was clipped by 3 bases and J by 2 bases, with 11 bases between them. CDR3 sequence: CASSIPTDPGANVLTF. The CDR3 DNA reads as TGTGCCAGTAGTATCCCGACAGACCCTGGGGCCAACGTCCTGACTTTC.

The V and J genes are TRBV10-1 and TRBJ1-2, with 7 bases that match TRBD1. Trimming cost V 4 bases and J 2 bases; bases outside gene matches: 1. The CDR3 runs to 13 residues. Germline V CDR1 and CDR2: WNHNN, SYGVQD (reference sequence). The CDR3 spells CASSGGQNYGYTF. CDR3 DNA sequence: TGCGCCAGCAGTGGGGGACAGAACTATGGCTACACCTTC.

This rearrangement joins TRBV28 to TRBJ2-7, with 10 bases fitting TRBD1. CDR3 length: 14 amino acids. V shed 3 bases and J 2 bases; nucleotides not matched to a gene: 1. From germline, CDR1 is MDHEN and CDR2 SYDVKM. CDR3: CASSFGTGAYEQYF. In DNA form, the CDR3 reads TGTGCCAGCAGTTTTGGGACAGGGGCCTACGAGCAGTACTTC.

The chain carries TRBV19 and TRBJ1-5, with a possible D match to TRBD1 (5 bases). Germline V gene sequence: CDR1 LNHDA, CDR2 SQIVND (reference sequence). Trimming took off 5 bases at V and 7 bases at J, with 15 bases between the two ends. The CDR3 has 14 residues. In DNA, the CDR3 is TGTGCCAGTAGTCAGGGTCAGCTGTGGCAGCCCCAGCATTTT. Amino acid sequence: CASSQGQLWQPQHF.

This chain joins TRBV6-2 or TRBV6-3 and TRBJ1-1; possibly TRBD1 for D (5 bases). V dropped 5 bases and J dropped 9 bases, with 10 bases sitting between them. CDR1 and CDR2 from the germline V gene are MNHEY and SVGEGT. The CDR3 has 11 residues. The CDR3 DNA reads as TGTGCCAGCAGTAGAGACAGACAAGCTTTCTTT. Amino acid sequence: CASSRDRQAFF.

This chain links TRBV7-8 with TRBJ1-1; possibly TRBD1 for D (5 bases). V was shortened by 2 bases and J by 1 base, with 8 bases between the two germline ends. Germline-derived CDR1 and CDR2 are SGHVS and FQNEAQ. The CDR3 has 14 residues. The CDR3 nucleotides are TGTGCCAGCAGCTTAAACCAGGGGAACACTGAAGCTTTCTTT. Translating gives CASSLNQGNTEAFF.